These 20 T cell receptor beta chains were sequenced from one sample in a study of T cell responses to AZD1222 COVID-19 vaccine. The repertoire was sequenced with immunoSEQ multiplex PCR; TCRdb's copy has only in-frame clones and lacks some. Of approximately 100,000 clones listed, approximately 85% are singletons. The sample in question was peripheral blood, obtained on day 0 of MenACWY control vaccination. These receptor sequences come from an adult in good health.

This clone was counted between two and nine times. This chain uses TRBV6-2 or TRBV6-3 with TRBJ2-1; D ambiguous. V was trimmed by 4 bases and J by 8 bases, leaving 9 bases between them. Germline V lookup: CDR1 MNHEY, CDR2 SVGEGT. The CDR3 covers 12 residues. Written as DNA, the CDR3 is TGTGCCAGCAGTTTCGCCTCTGATGAGCAGTTCTTC. Translating gives CASSFASDEQFF.

The CDR3 nucleotides read TGCGCCAGCAGCTTGGGACAAGAGTCTTCACCCCTCCACTTT. This sequence encodes CASSLGQESSPLHF. The genes are TRBV5-1 and TRBJ1-6, with D unresolved. Trimming took 0 bases from V and 9 from J, leaving 10 bases between them. Germline lookup yields CDR1 SGHRS and CDR2 YFSETQ. The CDR3 sequence is 14 residues long. Filled out from reference TRBV5-1 and TRBJ1-6, the complete variable domain reads KAGVTQTPRYLIKTRGQQVTLSCSPISGHRSVSWYQQTPGQGLQFLFEYFSETQRNKGNFPGRFSGRQFSNSRSEMNVSTLELGDSALYLCASSLGQESSPLHFGNGTRLTVT.

The CDR3: CASSFDPGRGGSEQYF. CDR3 sequence (DNA): TGTGCCAGCAGCTTCGATCCCGGGCGGGGCGGGAGTGAGCAGTACTTC. The V and J genes are TRBV11-2 and TRBJ2-7; TRBD2 aligns across 7 bases. The CDR3 totals 16 residues. V shed 3 bases, J shed 7 bases, and the junction held 15 bases outside the gene matches. Germline-derived CDR1 and CDR2 are SGHAT and FQNNGV. Variable domain in full (rest from reference TRBV11-2 and TRBJ2-7): EAGVAQSPRYKIIEKRQSVAFWCNPISGHATLYWYQQILGQGPKLLIQFQNNGVVDDSQLPKDRFSAERLKGVDSTLKIQPAKLEDSAVYLCASSFDPGRGGSEQYFGPGTRLTVT.

V and J are TRBV2 and TRBJ1-2; D is possibly TRBD1 (5 bases). The V gene's germline CDR1 is SNHLY and CDR2 FYNNEI. The CDR3 runs to 16 residues. V was trimmed by 0 bases and J by 4 bases, leaving 15 bases between them. The CDR3 reads CASSEALRGRGYGYTF. DNA for the CDR3: TGTGCCAGCAGTGAAGCGCTTAGGGGACGGGGCTATGGCTACACCTTC. The variable domain in full, completed from reference TRBV2 and TRBJ1-2, reads EPEVTQTPSHQVTQMGQEVILRCVPISNHLYFYWYRQILGQKVEFLVSFYNNEISEKSEIFDDQFSVERPDGSNFTLKIRSTKLEDSAMYFCASSEALRGRGYGYTFGSGTRLTVV.

The V and J genes are TRBV15 and TRBJ2-7; 7 bases agree with TRBD2. V was clipped by 4 bases and J by 0 bases; unmatched bases: 6. Germline values: CDR1 LNHNV, CDR2 YYDKDF (reference sequence). This CDR3 contains 15 residues. The DNA for the CDR3 is TGTGCCACCAGCAAGGGAGGGTCGGCCTCCTACGAGCAGTACTTC. As protein: CATSKGGSASYEQYF.

This rearrangement joins TRBV4-1 to TRBJ2-1; TRBD2 matches at 9 bases. CDR3 size: 16 residues. Germline CDR1 MGHRA, CDR2 YSYEKL. V shed 0 bases and J 16 bases; nucleotides not matched to a gene: 16. The CDR3 DNA reads TGCGCCAGCAGCCAAGATCCGGGACTTGCGGGGGGGGTACCATTCTTC. As protein: CASSQDPGLAGGVPFF.

The genes are TRBV19 and TRBJ1-2; D gene ambiguous. V lost 3 bases to trimming and J lost 0 bases, with 11 bases between them. Germline V gene lookup returns CDR1 LNHDA and CDR2 SQIVND (reference sequence). The CDR3 totals 15 residues. The CDR3 coding sequence is TGTGCCAGTAGTATTAGGGTCGACTCTAACTATGGCTACACCTTC. Residues: CASSIRVDSNYGYTF.

This clone appeared once. J is TRBJ1-5 and V is TRBV2, with D possibly matching TRBD1 (6 bases). CDR1 and CDR2 (germline): SNHLY, FYNNEI. The CDR3 has 13 amino acids. The germline V and J ends were trimmed by 8 bases and 2 bases, with 10 bases remaining between them. The CDR3 DNA sequence: TGTGCCAGCTCTGGGGGCGGCAATCAGCCCCAGCATTTT. Translation: CASSGGGNQPQHF.

The V and J genes are TRBV12-5 and TRBJ1-2; TRBD1 matches 9 bases. Unmatched junction bases numbered 10, after V lost 2 bases and J lost 6 bases. The CDR3 is 16 amino acids. Germline V gene data show CDR1 as LGHNT and CDR2 as FRNRAP. This chain's CDR3 is CASGLSTMDRGHGYTF. The CDR3 DNA sequence: TGTGCTAGTGGTTTGTCGACCATGGACAGGGGCCATGGCTACACCTTC.

This clone has more than one count but fewer than ten. The chain carries TRBV5-1 and TRBJ2-3; the match to TRBD2 covers 13 bases. CDR1 SGHRS and CDR2 YFSETQ come from the germline V gene. V lost 5 bases and J lost 0; bases outside the gene matches: 0. The CDR3 covers 15 residues. DNA of the CDR3: TGCGCCAGCAGGGGACTAGCGGGGAGCACAGATACGCAGTATTTT. Amino acids: CASRGLAGSTDTQYF. The variable domain in full, with the rest retrieved from reference TRBV5-1 and TRBJ2-3, is KAGVTQTPRYLIKTRGQQVTLSCSPISGHRSVSWYQQTPGQGLQFLFEYFSETQRNKGNFPGRFSGRQFSNSRSEMNVSTLELGDSALYLCASRGLAGSTDTQYFGPGTRLTVL.

The sample holds one count of this clone. The V gene is TRBV5-1, the J gene TRBJ2-1, with 7 bases identical to TRBD2. Germline V CDR1 and CDR2: SGHRS, YFSETQ. V dropped 2 bases and J dropped 2; count of bases not matched to a gene: 7. The CDR3 has 16 residues. CDR3 region: CASSLDGGGAYNEQFF. CDR3 coding DNA: TGCGCCAGCAGCTTAGACGGTGGGGGGGCCTACAATGAGCAGTTCTTC.

The chain carries TRBV11-2 and TRBJ1-6; tentatively, D is TRBD1 (5 bases). The V end lost 3 bases, the J end lost 7 bases, and 13 bases lay between the germline ends. The CDR3 is made up of 15 amino acids. CDR1 is SGHAT and CDR2 is FQNNGV in the germline V gene. In DNA, the CDR3 is TGTGCCAGCAGCTTCTGGGGGACGGAGAATTCACCCCTCCACTTT. Protein: CASSFWGTENSPLHF. The full variable domain, completed using reference TRBV11-2 and TRBJ1-6, is EAGVAQSPRYKIIEKRQSVAFWCNPISGHATLYWYQQILGQGPKLLIQFQNNGVVDDSQLPKDRFSAERLKGVDSTLKIQPAKLEDSAVYLCASSFWGTENSPLHFGNGTRLTVT.

The chain is built from TRBV3-1 (or the pseudogene TRBV3-2) and TRBJ1-1; the match to TRBD1 covers 7 bases. V trimming: 4 bases; J trimming: 3 bases; junction bases outside the gene matches: 5. This CDR3 spans 14 amino acids. Germline CDR1 reads LGHDT; CDR2 reads YNNKEL (reference sequence). Written as DNA, the CDR3 is TGTGCCAGCAGCCCCGGGCAGGGGGACACTGAAGCTTTCTTT. It yields the protein CASSPGQGDTEAFF.

The V call is TRBV10-2, the J call TRBJ1-5; no firm D call. The germline gives CDR1 WSHSY, CDR2 SAAADI. Trimming took off 3 bases at V and 4 bases at J, with 13 bases between the two ends. The CDR3 sequence is 15 residues long. This CDR3 is CASSESRVRNQPQHF. CDR3 bases: TGCGCCAGCAGTGAATCAAGGGTTCGGAATCAGCCCCAGCATTTT.

CDR3: CASSIQQGGNQPQHF. The CDR3 coding sequence is TGTGCCAGTAGTATACAACAGGGAGGCAATCAGCCCCAGCATTTT. This sequence joins TRBV19 and TRBJ1-5; D possibly corresponds to TRBD1 (6 bases). The V gene's germline CDR1 is LNHDA and CDR2 SQIVND (reference sequence). V gave up 2 bases and J gave up 2 bases, with 10 bases separating them. The CDR3 sequence is 15 residues long.

This clone has a handful of counts. V and J are TRBV28 and TRBJ1-4; D call uncertain. The germline V and J ends were trimmed by 6 bases and 7 bases, with 15 bases remaining between them. The germline V gene has CDR1 MDHEN and CDR2 SYDVKM. The CDR3 length is 14 residues. The CDR3 loop is CASSSALLGEKLFF. The CDR3 bases are TGTGCCAGCAGCTCCGCCCTCTTAGGTGAAAAACTGTTTTTT. Variable domain in full (rest from reference TRBV28 and TRBJ1-4): DVKVTQSSRYLVKRTGEKVFLECVQDMDHENMFWYRQDPGLGLRLIYFSYDVKMKEKGDIPEGYSVSREKKERFSLILESASTNQTSMYLCASSSALLGEKLFFGSGTQLSVL.

This chain uses TRBV9 with TRBJ1-2; D might be TRBD1 (5 bases). The CDR3 covers 13 residues. V dropped 0 bases and J dropped 4 bases, with 7 bases sitting between them. Looked up from germline, CDR1 is SGDLS and CDR2 is YYNGEE. The DNA of the CDR3 is TGTGCCAGCAGCGTAGCCCAGGGCTATGGCTACACCTTC. It codes for CASSVAQGYGYTF. The full variable domain, completed using reference TRBV9 and TRBJ1-2, is DSGVTQTPKHLITATGQRVTLRCSPRSGDLSVYWYQQSLDQGLQFLIQYYNGEERAKGNILERFSAQQFPDLHSELNLSSLELGDSALYFCASSVAQGYGYTFGSGTRLTVV.

The V and J genes are TRBV19 and TRBJ1-5, with a tentative D call TRBD1 (6 bases). Between the trimmed V and J ends, which lost 6 bases and 0 bases, there was a span of 12 bases. Per germline, CDR1 LNHDA and CDR2 SQIVND (reference sequence). The CDR3 totals 15 residues. This chain's CDR3 is CASRLQGYSNQPQHF. CDR3 DNA: TGTGCCAGTAGACTACAGGGTTATAGCAATCAGCCCCAGCATTTT.

The chain employs TRBV6-5 and TRBJ2-3; 9 bases agree with TRBD2. The CDR3 loop spans 15 amino acids. The germline V gene has CDR1 MNHEY and CDR2 SVGAGI. The J segment lost 1 base and the V segment lost 7 bases, leaving 6 bases of the junction unmatched. The CDR3 here is CASTKRGAGTDTQYF. CDR3 bases: TGTGCCAGCACCAAGCGGGGGGCCGGCACAGATACGCAGTATTTT.

This clone was detected once. The chain couples TRBV2 to TRBJ2-3; D may be TRBD2 (5 bases). Germline V gene data show CDR1 as SNHLY and CDR2 as FYNNEI. Trimming took off 7 bases at V and 2 bases at J, with 13 bases between the two ends. CDR3 length: 14 residues. CDR3 sequence: CASTSQRTTDTQYF. Here the CDR3 DNA reads TGTGCCAGCACCTCCCAGCGGACCACAGATACGCAGTATTTT.